The 25 T cell receptor beta chains below come from one sample, sequenced in a study of CD8+ T cells in alopecia areata. Treatment in this sample: oral pan-JAK inhibitor, 5-10 mg twice daily. RNA extraction and reverse transcription yielded cDNA as sequencing template. Measured with immunoSEQ multiplex PCR; TCRdb has only the in-frame clones, and not every one. In the table there are roughly 100,000 clones, around 84% of which are singletons. Source: CD8+ T cells sorted from blood, taken at approximately week 30, from a patient treated with tofacitinib. Every receptor here comes from a human donor with alopecia areata.

The chain has TRBV27 and TRBJ2-7; TRBD2 matches 7 bases. J was trimmed by 0 bases and V by 5 bases; bases with no gene match: 10. This CDR3 comprises 16 residues. Looked up from germline, CDR1 is MNHEY and CDR2 is SMNVEV (reference sequence). The CDR3 region is CASSPTTSASSYEQYF. DNA for the CDR3: TGTGCCAGCAGTCCAACCACTAGCGCGAGCTCCTACGAGCAGTACTTC.

This chain joins TRBV29-1 and TRBJ2-7; D may be TRBD1 or TRBD2 (5 bases each). V lost 2 bases, J lost 1 base, and 15 bases lay in between. CDR1 is SQVTM and CDR2 is ANQGSEA in the germline V gene. This CDR3 comprises 15 residues. In DNA, the CDR3 is TGCAGCGTTGAATGGTTGGGGACGGCTTCCTACGAGCAGTACTTC. Translated, it gives CSVEWLGTASYEQYF.

The chain combines TRBV29-1 with TRBJ2-1; D remains unclear. The germline V gene has CDR1 SQVTM and CDR2 ANQGSEA. Trimming cost V 4 bases and J 13 bases, with 14 bases left between them. This CDR3 has 11 amino acids. The CDR3 sequence: CSVAPSSEQFF. CDR3 coding DNA: TGCAGCGTTGCGCCCAGCTCCGAACAGTTCTTC.

The CDR3 bases are TGTGCCAGCAGAAAAGGACTAGCGGGAGATAGCGAGACCCAGTACTTC. It is translated as CASRKGLAGDSETQYF. The rearrangement links TRBV5-4 to TRBJ2-5; 13 bases are shared with TRBD2. The CDR3 extends over 16 amino acids. From germline, CDR1 is SGHNT and CDR2 YYREEE (reference sequence). With 5 bases clipped from V and 5 bases from J, the junction kept 9 bases outside the gene matches.

For this clone: The sample contains more than one DNA sequence encoding this CDR3. CDR3 DNA sequence: TGTGCCAGCAGCTTAGACCGAGAGACCCAGTACTTC. It translates to CASSLDRETQYF. The rearrangement joins TRBV7-9 to TRBJ2-5; D not resolved. CDR1 is SEHNR and CDR2 is FQNEAQ in the germline V gene (reference sequence). CDR3 size: 12 residues. V dropped 1 base and J dropped 4 bases, with 4 bases sitting between them. The entire variable domain, with the rest obtained from reference TRBV7-9 and TRBJ2-5, is as follows: DTGVSQNPRHKITKRGQNVTFRCDPISEHNRLYWYRQTLGQGPEFLTYFQNEAQLEKSRLLSDRFSAERPKGSFSTLEIQRTEQGDSAMYLCASSLDRETQYFGPGTRLLVL.

The rearrangement uses TRBV7-4 and TRBJ2-7; the D is unclear. CDR1 is SGHVT and CDR2 is SQSDAQ in the germline V gene. The CDR3 totals 14 residues. Trimming shortened V by 5 bases and J by 5 bases, and 16 bases separated the two germline ends. The CDR3 sequence is CASSPGSSYHEQYF. The CDR3 region has the DNA TGTGCCAGCAGCCCAGGAAGCAGCTACCACGAGCAGTACTTC.

This chain joins TRBV4-1 and TRBJ2-7; 12 nucleotides match TRBD2. The CDR3 sequence is 15 residues long. J was trimmed by 6 bases and V by 5 bases; bases with no gene match: 8. In germline, CDR1 is MGHRA, CDR2 YSYEKL. The CDR3 is CASSERLAGEPEQYF. The CDR3 DNA reads TGCGCCAGCAGCGAGAGACTAGCGGGGGAGCCCGAGCAGTACTTC.

The chain combines TRBV28 with TRBJ1-1; TRBD1 matches at 10 bases. The CDR3 consists of 16 residues. The germline V gene has CDR1 MDHEN and CDR2 SYDVKM. With 5 bases clipped from V and 5 bases from J, the junction kept 11 bases outside the gene matches. The CDR3: CASSPGGTGVRTEAFF. The CDR3 DNA reads TGTGCCAGCAGTCCGGGTGGGACAGGGGTTCGGACTGAAGCTTTCTTT.

This chain connects TRBV15 to TRBJ2-1; D perhaps matches TRBD2 (6 bases). CDR3 length: 17 amino acids. Trimming cost V 5 bases and J 5 bases, with 22 bases left between them. Germline V CDR1 and CDR2: LNHNV, YYDKDF (reference sequence). The CDR3 coding sequence is TGTGCCACCAGCCAATCCGGGCCGGGGGAGGCCGACAATGAGCAGTTCTTC. Translation gives CATSQSGPGEADNEQFF.

The rearrangement uses TRBV7-6 and TRBJ2-1; the D is unclear. There are 16 residues in the CDR3. The germline V gene encodes CDR1 SGHVS and CDR2 FNYEAQ. The ends were cut back, 1 base at V and 0 bases at J, with 10 bases in the middle. The CDR3 sequence: CASSLGAESSYNEQFF. As DNA, the CDR3 is TGTGCCAGCAGCTTAGGGGCCGAGAGCTCCTACAATGAGCAGTTCTTC.

The genes are TRBV7-6 and TRBJ2-7, with TRBD1 as a possible D gene (5 bases). The CDR3 covers 13 residues. Germline assignment: CDR1 SGHVS and CDR2 FNYEAQ. Trimming removed 6 bases at V and 4 bases at J, with 13 bases between. The CDR3 sequence: CASSISREYEQYF. DNA of the CDR3: TGTGCCAGCAGTATCAGCAGGGAATACGAGCAGTACTTC.

The chain recombines TRBV7-9 with TRBJ2-7; D unclear. The germline gives CDR1 SEHNR, CDR2 FQNEAQ (reference sequence). V was pared by 5 bases and J by 3 bases, with 17 bases between. The length of the CDR3 is 15 residues. For the CDR3, the DNA is TGTGCCAGCAGCCCCGAGCGTTCCGTACTCTACGAGCAGTACTTC. It translates to CASSPERSVLYEQYF.

This clone was seen once. V usage is TRBV29-1 and J usage is TRBJ2-7, with 14 bases identical to TRBD2. Per germline, CDR1 SQVTM and CDR2 ANQGSEA. The CDR3 runs 13 residues. Trimming took 7 bases from V and 4 from J; bases not matched to a gene: 3. Written as DNA, the CDR3 is TGCAGCGCCGGACTAGCGGGGGGTTACGAGCAGTACTTC. Translation: CSAGLAGGYEQYF.

The chain combines TRBV30 with TRBJ1-1, with no clear D. The germline V and J ends were trimmed by 2 bases and 1 base, with 5 bases remaining between them. Germline CDR1 reads GTSNPN; CDR2 reads SVGIG (reference sequence). The CDR3 loop spans 12 amino acids. DNA for the CDR3: TGTGCCTGGAGTTGGGAGAACACTGAAGCTTTCTTT. It encodes CAWSWENTEAFF.

The chain uses TRBV6-6 and TRBJ2-1; D unclear. Per the germline V gene, CDR1 is MNHNY and CDR2 is SVGAGI (reference sequence). Trimming took 6 bases from V and 8 from J, leaving 20 bases between them. The CDR3 extends over 15 amino acids. The CDR3 loop is CASRIRISPRDEQFF. The CDR3 DNA is TGTGCCAGCAGAATACGCATATCTCCCCGGGATGAGCAGTTCTTC.

The CDR3 spells CASSQNLAGVNNEQFF. The CDR3 coding sequence is TGTGCCAGCAGTCAAAACCTAGCGGGAGTTAACAATGAGCAGTTCTTC. The V and J genes are TRBV6-4 and TRBJ2-1, with 10 bases aligning to TRBD2. V gave up 5 bases and J gave up 5 bases; unmatched junction bases: 9. Germline V gene lookup returns CDR1 MRHNA and CDR2 SNTAGT. The CDR3 spans 16 residues.

The gene calls are TRBV7-9 and TRBJ2-6, with D unresolved. The CDR3 length is 15 residues. CDR1 is SEHNR, CDR2 FQNEAQ, per germline (reference sequence). Trimming removed 3 bases from V and 2 bases from J, with 8 bases in between. The CDR3 is CASSFEETGANVLTF. CDR3 nucleotides: TGTGCCAGCAGCTTTGAAGAAACTGGGGCCAACGTCCTGACTTTC.

This chain links TRBV19 with TRBJ2-1; D is ambiguous. CDR1 and CDR2 (germline): LNHDA, SQIVND (reference sequence). The CDR3 length is 14 residues. The germline V and J ends were trimmed by 10 bases and 4 bases, with 17 bases remaining between them. The CDR3 DNA follows: TGTGCCACCCTAAATGTTGGTTCTTACAATGAGCAGTTCTTC. Protein product: CATLNVGSYNEQFF.

The rearrangement uses TRBV27 and TRBJ1-5; D uncertain. The germline V gene encodes CDR1 MNHEY and CDR2 SMNVEV (reference sequence). V lost 5 bases and J lost 3, with 14 bases in between. There are 15 residues in the CDR3. CDR3: CASSTSDGNNQPQHF. The CDR3 DNA reads TGTGCCAGCAGTACATCGGACGGAAACAATCAGCCCCAGCATTTT.

This clone showed up just a few times. The same CDR3 also results from other DNA sequences found in this sample. The rearrangement uses TRBV30 and TRBJ2-2, with 7 bases matching TRBD1. Germline-derived CDR1 and CDR2 are GTSNPN and SVGIG (reference sequence). The CDR3 totals 16 residues. V lost 5 bases to trimming and J lost 1 base; unmatched junction nucleotides: 10. The CDR3 protein is CAWGGQEILNTGELFF. The CDR3, as DNA: TGTGCCTGGGGCGGACAGGAGATATTGAACACCGGGGAGCTGTTTTTT.

This rearrangement joins TRBV9 to TRBJ1-2; TRBD1 agrees at 7 bases. V dropped 0 bases and J dropped 8; count of bases not matched to a gene: 4. This CDR3 is 13 amino acids long. From germline, CDR1 is SGDLS and CDR2 YYNGEE. This CDR3 is CASSVEQGTGYTF. CDR3 bases: TGTGCCAGCAGCGTAGAACAGGGGACCGGCTACACCTTC.

This rearrangement joins TRBV29-1 to TRBJ2-3; either TRBD1 or TRBD2 may supply D (5 bases each). V lost 4 bases and J lost 1, with 18 bases in between. The CDR3 has 16 residues. Germline values: CDR1 SQVTM, CDR2 ANQGSEA. CDR3 in amino acids: CSVVVGSGDRTDTQYF. DNA for the CDR3: TGCAGCGTTGTGGTAGGGAGTGGGGACCGCACAGATACGCAGTATTTT.

The rearrangement uses TRBV6-5 and TRBJ2-7; D is unclear. Germline V gene data show CDR1 as MNHEY and CDR2 as SVGAGI. The CDR3 runs to 11 residues. V dropped 5 bases and J dropped 3 bases, with 5 bases sitting between them. CDR3 in amino acids: CASSGDYEQYF. CDR3 nucleotides: TGTGCCAGCAGTGGGGACTACGAGCAGTACTTC.

This chain joins TRBV29-1 and TRBJ2-1, with 8 nucleotides matching TRBD1. The ends lost 0 bases at V and 10 bases at J; junction bases unmatched: 8. Germline V CDR1 and CDR2: SQVTM, ANQGSEA. This CDR3 region has 14 residues. CDR3 in amino acids: CSVEDQGQGGEQFF. For the CDR3, the DNA is TGCAGCGTTGAAGATCAAGGACAGGGCGGCGAGCAGTTCTTC.

The V and J genes are TRBV29-1 and TRBJ2-7; 7 bases are shared with TRBD1. J gave up 3 bases and V 7 bases, and 9 bases lay outside the gene matches. CDR1 SQVTM and CDR2 ANQGSEA come from the germline V gene. The CDR3 runs 13 residues. CDR3 coding DNA: TGCAGCGCAAACACAGGGGATCGCTACGAGCAGTACTTC. Encoded protein: CSANTGDRYEQYF.